These 20 T cell receptor beta chains were sequenced from one sample in a study of blood T cells in healthy people across ages. Primers used in a second PCR of about 7 to 11 cycles were a sample-barcoded 5' primer and a J-beta primer mix. TCRdb ran MiXCR on the 5' RACE reads and lists one entry per CDR3 protein. The sample contains fewer than 800,000 distinct CDR3 sequences, more than 20% of which appear only once. Source material: blood. The receptors were sampled from a man between 65 and 79 years old in good health.

The chain has TRBV14 and TRBJ1-4; D is ambiguous. This CDR3 region has 13 residues. Between the trimmed V and J ends, which lost 4 bases and 5 bases, there was a span of 8 bases. CDR1 SGHDN and CDR2 FVKESK come from the germline V gene. In DNA, the CDR3 is TGTGCCAGCAGCCGGGCGGAGAATGAAAAACTGTTTTTT. Its protein product is CASSRAENEKLFF.

This clonotype was counted between two and nine times. The CDR3 does not close with the conserved phenylalanine or tryptophan, likely indicating a read error. The rearrangement joins TRBV5-5 to TRBJ1-1; perhaps TRBD1 as D (6 bases). The V end lost 2 bases, the J end lost 1 base, and 6 bases lay between the germline ends. Germline V gene lookup returns CDR1 SGHKS and CDR2 YYEKEE (reference sequence). The CDR3 length is 13 residues. CDR3 sequence (DNA): TGTGCCAGCAGCTTACAGGGGAACACTGAAGCTTTCCTT. This translates into CASSLQGNTEAFL.

The J gene is TRBJ2-3, the V gene TRBV20-1, with D perhaps matching TRBD1 (6 bases). This CDR3 region has 13 residues. V was cut by 8 bases and J by 3 bases, with 15 bases left in between. From germline, CDR1 is DFQATT and CDR2 SNEGSKA (reference sequence). The CDR3 DNA sequence: TGCAGTTCGACTTTACAGGGTACAGATACGCAGTATTTT. It translates to CSSTLQGTDTQYF.

The table lists this clonotype with a few counts. In DNA form, the CDR3 reads TGTGCCATTACCGACGTACCGAGCTCTGGAAACACCATATATTTT. It translates to CAITDVPSSGNTIYF. V gene TRBV6-1 combines with J gene TRBJ1-3; the D is unclear. This CDR3 is 15 amino acids long. Germline V CDR1 and CDR2: MNHNS, SASEGT. Between the trimmed V and J ends, which lost 10 bases and 0 bases, there was a span of 16 bases.

This sequence joins TRBV24-1 and TRBJ2-2; 12 bases align to TRBD2. CDR3 size: 18 residues. Germline V lookup: CDR1 KGHDR, CDR2 SFDVKD. J lost 0 bases, V lost 4 bases, and 5 bases had no gene match. CDR3: CATSDTGTSGPNTGELFF. For the CDR3, the DNA is TGTGCCACCAGTGACACCGGGACTAGCGGGCCGAACACCGGGGAGCTGTTTTTT.

A few counts support this clonotype. The rearrangement joins TRBV3-1 to TRBJ2-3; D is unclear. CDR3 length equals 12 residues. Between the trimmed V and J ends, which lost 4 bases and 10 bases, there was a span of 12 bases. The germline gives CDR1 LGHDT, CDR2 YNNKEL (reference sequence). The chain's CDR3 is CASSPRDLPQYF. The CDR3 region has the DNA TGTGCCAGCAGCCCTAGAGATCTTCCGCAGTATTTT.

This clonotype was observed a handful of times. This rearrangement joins TRBV3-1 to TRBJ2-1, with D possibly TRBD2 on 7 matching bases. The CDR3 length is 16 residues. Trimming shortened V by 4 bases and J by 8 bases, and 21 bases separated the two germline ends. CDR1 and CDR2 from the germline V gene are LGHDT and YNNKEL (reference sequence). In DNA form, the CDR3 reads TGTGCCAGCAGCCCCCGGGGGGCGGGAGATCTCTATGAGCAGTTCTTC. It translates to CASSPRGAGDLYEQFF.

This clonotype was observed a few times. This rearrangement joins TRBV14 to TRBJ2-5; perhaps TRBD2 as D (6 bases). The DNA end favors TRBJ2-1, so the J call may be wrong. This CDR3 contains 16 residues. Germline CDR1 reads SGHDN; CDR2 reads FVKESK. The CDR3 nucleotides read TGTGCCAGCAGCCAAGATTGGAGGGGACCCTACAATGAGCAGTTCTTC. Its translation is CASSQDWRGPYNEQFF.

This clonotype occurred many times. The genes are TRBV29-1 and TRBJ2-3; 9 nucleotides match TRBD2. The ends lost 8 bases at V and 5 bases at J; junction bases unmatched: 8. CDR3 length: 13 amino acids. Germline V gene lookup returns CDR1 SQVTM and CDR2 ANQGSEA. The CDR3 spells CSLAGGSQDTQYF. The CDR3 nucleotides are TGCAGCCTCGCGGGGGGGAGCCAAGATACGCAGTATTTT.

The CDR3, as DNA: TGTGCCAGCAGCACCCAGCGAGATACGCAGTATTTT. Its protein is CASSTQRDTQYF. The chain carries TRBV9 and TRBJ2-3; D is unresolved. The CDR3 totals 12 residues. The V and J ends lost 4 bases and 5 bases respectively, with 8 bases between them. Germline V gene data show CDR1 as SGDLS and CDR2 as YYNGEE.

The V gene is TRBV27, the J gene TRBJ1-5; D ambiguous. The germline V gene encodes CDR1 MNHEY and CDR2 SMNVEV (reference sequence). The CDR3 is 13 amino acids. V shed 4 bases and J shed 3 bases, with 7 bases lying between them. CDR3 coding DNA: TGTGCCAGCAGTTCCCAAGACAATCAGCCCCAGCATTTT. Translated, it gives CASSSQDNQPQHF.

This clonotype was recorded a few times. V is TRBV11-2 and J is TRBJ2-7; TRBD2 agrees at 8 bases. V lost 5 bases and J lost 3; bases outside the gene matches: 9. CDR3 length equals 15 residues. The germline V gene has CDR1 SGHAT and CDR2 FQNNGV. The CDR3: CASSPFAGGSYEQYF. CDR3 DNA: TGTGCCAGCAGCCCGTTTGCGGGAGGAAGCTACGAGCAGTACTTC. Together with reference TRBV11-2 and TRBJ2-7, the CDR3 gives the full variable domain: EAGVAQSPRYKIIEKRQSVAFWCNPISGHATLYWYQQILGQGPKLLIQFQNNGVVDDSQLPKDRFSAERLKGVDSTLKIQPAKLEDSAVYLCASSPFAGGSYEQYFGPGTRLTVT.

This sequence joins TRBV20-1 and TRBJ2-5; 15 bases fit TRBD2. TRBJ2-7 explains the end of the DNA better; the J call may be wrong. This CDR3 is 16 amino acids long. Germline V gene sequence: CDR1 DFQATT, CDR2 SNEGSKA (reference sequence). CDR3 in amino acids: CSAPGLAGGPSYEQYF. The CDR3 bases are TGCAGTGCTCCCGGACTAGCGGGAGGGCCTTCCTACGAGCAGTACTTC.

This clonotype has just a few counts. The V and J genes are TRBV7-2 and TRBJ2-5, with D perhaps TRBD1 (5 bases). The germline V gene has CDR1 SGHTA and CDR2 FQGNSA. CDR3 size: 16 residues. Deletions cut 1 base from V and 4 bases from J, with 16 bases between. The CDR3, as DNA: TGTGCCAGCAGCTTAGTGGGGCAGGTCCTTCGAGAGACCCAGTACTTC. This encodes CASSLVGQVLRETQYF.

Worth noting for this clonotype: One junction end disagrees with the germline gene, perhaps due to a read error. V is TRBV3-1 and J is TRBJ2-5, with TRBD2 as a possible D gene (6 bases). In germline, CDR1 is LGHDT, CDR2 YNNKEL (reference sequence). The CDR3 is made up of 14 amino acids. The CDR3 DNA follows: TGTGCCAACAGCCAAGACGGGGGACAAGAGACCCAGTACTTC. It translates to CANSQDGGQETQYF.

The CDR3 sequence is CASSNLVGQGSYEQYF. The DNA of the CDR3 is TGTGCCAGCAGTAACCTTGTAGGACAGGGTTCCTACGAGCAGTACTTC. This chain joins TRBV7-9 and TRBJ2-5; TRBD1 matches at 8 bases. The J call may be incorrect, as the DNA end agrees better with TRBJ2-7. This CDR3 has 16 amino acids. CDR1 SEHNR and CDR2 FQNEAQ come from the germline V gene (reference sequence).

The chain has TRBV28 and TRBJ2-3; 12 bases line up with TRBD2. V trimming: 8 bases; J trimming: 4 bases; junction bases outside the gene matches: 19. The CDR3 is made up of 19 amino acids. CDR1 and CDR2 (germline): MDHEN, SYDVKM. The CDR3 region is CASAKLAGGNTQYSDTQYF. The CDR3 nucleotides read TGTGCCAGCGCAAAACTAGCGGGAGGCAACACCCAATATTCAGATACGCAGTATTTT.

The V and J genes are TRBV29-1 and TRBJ1-1; D is unclear. CDR3 length equals 12 residues. CDR1 and CDR2 (germline): SQVTM, ANQGSEA. Trimming took 3 bases from V and 4 from J, leaving 9 bases between them. CDR3 nucleotides: TGCAGCGTTGAGACACCATCCACTGAAGCTTTCTTT. It yields the protein CSVETPSTEAFF.

This clonotype turned up a few times. J is TRBJ2-5 and V is TRBV6-6; 11 nucleotides align to TRBD1. The CDR3 spans 15 residues. V lost 5 bases and J lost 5; bases outside the gene matches: 7. Germline loops: CDR1 MNHNY, CDR2 SVGAGI (reference sequence). The CDR3 loop is CASSTGTGGAETQYF. DNA of the CDR3: TGTGCCAGCAGTACCGGGACAGGGGGTGCGGAGACCCAGTACTTC.

There are a few counts of this clonotype. The J gene is TRBJ2-3, the V gene TRBV6-5; TRBD2 is a possible D gene (6 bases). The germline V gene has CDR1 MNHEY and CDR2 SVGAGI. V lost 0 bases, J lost 0 bases, and 7 bases lay in between. This CDR3 is 15 amino acids long. CDR3 sequence: CASSYSSGSTDTQYF. The CDR3 DNA reads TGTGCCAGCAGTTACTCAAGCGGGAGCACAGATACGCAGTATTTT.